A single sample gave rise to the 18 T cell receptor beta chains below, sequenced in a study of memory CD4+ T cells and cytomegalovirus serostatus. The repertoire was sequenced with immunoSEQ multiplex PCR; TCRdb's copy has only in-frame clones and lacks some. The sample lists 50,000 to 65,000 clones; about three quarters were seen once. Single viable CD3+CD4+CD8-CD45RO+ cells were sorted as the memory CD4+ T cells. Sequencing was done on a sample of memory CD4+ T cells from blood. These receptors originate from an adult in good health and CMV-seropositive.

Only one count was recorded for this clone. This chain connects TRBV15 to TRBJ1-1, with D possibly being TRBD1 (5 bases). V dropped 4 bases and J dropped 1 base, with 19 bases sitting between them. The length of the CDR3 is 17 residues. Germline CDR1 and CDR2: LNHNV and YYDKDF (reference sequence). The CDR3 DNA follows: TGTGCCACCAGCAAACCCGGGACCTCGAGGCAGAACACTGAAGCTTTCTTT. The encoded protein is CATSKPGTSRQNTEAFF. The entire variable domain, with the rest obtained from reference TRBV15 and TRBJ1-1, is as follows: DAMVIQNPRYQVTQFGKPVTLSCSQTLNHNVMYWYQQKSSQAPKLLFHYYDKDFNNEADTPDNFQSRRPNTSFCFLDIRSPGLGDTAMYLCATSKPGTSRQNTEAFFGQGTRLTVV.

The V gene is TRBV18, the J gene TRBJ1-6; 9 nucleotides match TRBD1. This CDR3 is built from 15 residues. After removal of 5 bases from V and 9 bases from J, the junction contained 8 bases not matched to a gene. Germline CDR1 is KGHSH and CDR2 is LQKENI. The CDR3 sequence is CASSSGTGSSSPLHF. CDR3 coding DNA: TGTGCCAGCTCATCAGGGACAGGGAGTAGTTCACCCCTCCACTTT.

This clone appeared a few times. This sequence joins TRBV30 and TRBJ1-2; D is perhaps TRBD1 (5 bases). Trimming removed 3 bases at V and 3 bases at J, with 11 bases between. CDR1 is GTSNPN, CDR2 SVGIG, per germline (reference sequence). The CDR3 spans 13 residues. In DNA form, the CDR3 reads TGTGCCTGGAGGGGGGGTGCTTACTATGGCTACACCTTC. Translating it yields CAWRGGAYYGYTF.

The chain combines TRBV27 with TRBJ2-5; 10 bases are a match to TRBD1. With V trimmed by 8 bases and J by 2 bases, 5 bases remained unmatched. Germline V CDR1 and CDR2: MNHEY, SMNVEV (reference sequence). The CDR3 loop spans 14 amino acids. CDR3 in amino acids: CASRQGARQETQYF. The CDR3 DNA follows: TGTGCCAGCCGACAGGGGGCTCGGCAAGAGACCCAGTACTTC.

This clone has only a few counts. Other DNA sequences within the sample encode an identical CDR3. The chain combines TRBV11-2 with TRBJ2-3; D is possibly TRBD1 or TRBD2 (5 bases each). V lost 0 bases, J lost 1 base, and 8 bases lay in between. The germline V gene encodes CDR1 SGHAT and CDR2 FQNNGV. CDR3 length: 15 amino acids. The CDR3 nucleotides are TGTGCCAGCAGCTTAGAGAGAGGGGGCACAGATACGCAGTATTTT. This sequence encodes CASSLERGGTDTQYF.

CDR3 in DNA: TGTGCCAGCAGCCCGGGACTAGCGGGAGTAAAGACCCAGTACTTC. Protein product: CASSPGLAGVKTQYF. The chain is built from TRBV11-3 and TRBJ2-5; 14 bases are a match to TRBD2. This CDR3 region has 15 residues. The germline gives CDR1 SGHNT, CDR2 YENEEA. Losses at the gene ends were 5 bases for V and 6 bases for J; bases not matched to a gene: 5.

This clone was seen a few times. Other nucleotide sequences in the sample specify the same CDR3. This sequence joins TRBV2 and TRBJ2-5, with unresolved D. Germline values: CDR1 SNHLY, CDR2 FYNNEI. V lost 4 bases, J lost 4 bases, and 4 bases lay in between. The CDR3 has 11 residues. This CDR3 reads CASSVGETQYF. The DNA for the CDR3 is TGTGCCAGCAGTGTTGGAGAGACCCAGTACTTC.

DNA for the CDR3: TGTGCCAGCAGTGTCCTAGCGCCCAGCACAGATACGCAGTATTTT. Its protein is CASSVLAPSTDTQYF. The V call is TRBV6-1, the J call TRBJ2-3, with D possibly matching TRBD2 (6 bases). CDR3 length: 15 residues. Germline assignment: CDR1 MNHNS and CDR2 SASEGT. The V end lost 4 bases, the J end lost 0 bases, and 11 bases lay between the germline ends.

The chain joins TRBV2 to TRBJ1-2, with 8 bases that match TRBD1. The CDR3 loop spans 15 amino acids. Trimming removed 5 bases from V and 6 bases from J; junction bases left unmatched: 11. Germline values: CDR1 SNHLY, CDR2 FYNNEI. CDR3 protein: CASSPRGLGPDGYTF. CDR3 DNA sequence: TGTGCCAGCAGTCCCAGGGGGCTCGGTCCTGATGGCTACACCTTC.

The chain combines TRBV5-1 with TRBJ2-3, with 7 bases fitting TRBD2. CDR3 length equals 15 residues. V shed 3 bases and J 3 bases; nucleotides not matched to a gene: 7. CDR1 is SGHRS, CDR2 YFSETQ, per germline. The CDR3 region is CASSYNGLETDTQYF. CDR3 coding DNA: TGCGCCAGCAGCTACAATGGACTAGAGACAGATACGCAGTATTTT.

CDR3 amino acids: CASSPSPTGGTEKLFF. The CDR3, as DNA: TGCGCCAGCAGCCCCTCACCGACAGGGGGGACTGAAAAACTGTTTTTT. J is TRBJ1-4 and V is TRBV5-1; 9 bases map to TRBD1. The V segment lost 4 bases and the J segment 7 bases; nucleotides outside the gene matches: 11. CDR1 SGHRS and CDR2 YFSETQ come from the germline V gene. The length of the CDR3 is 16 residues.

This chain uses TRBV18 with TRBJ1-1; perhaps TRBD1 as D (6 bases). Trimming left V 3 bases short and J 5 bases short, with 13 bases between. Germline lookup yields CDR1 KGHSH and CDR2 LQKENI. The CDR3 length is 14 residues. CDR3 in amino acids: CASSPGGLVTEAFF. CDR3 DNA: TGTGCCAGCTCACCGGGGGGCTTGGTGACTGAAGCTTTCTTT.

This clone was seen a few times. The chain employs TRBV30 and TRBJ1-5; D is unclear. CDR1 and CDR2 from the germline V gene are GTSNPN and SVGIG (reference sequence). V lost 2 bases and J 0 bases, leaving 5 bases between the germline ends. CDR3 length equals 13 residues. The CDR3 nucleotides read TGTGCCTGGAGTATAGATAGCAATCAGCCCCAGCATTTT. It codes for CAWSIDSNQPQHF.

The genes are TRBV7-9 and TRBJ2-1; the match to TRBD1 covers 7 bases. Germline V lookup: CDR1 SEHNR, CDR2 FQNEAQ (reference sequence). Trimming took 8 bases from V and 6 from J; bases not matched to a gene: 4. This CDR3 has 12 amino acids. The CDR3 DNA sequence: TGTGCCAGCTCACCAGGGGGCAATGAGCAGTTCTTC. Amino acids: CASSPGGNEQFF.

The V gene is TRBV2, the J gene TRBJ1-2; TRBD1 is a possible D gene (5 bases). V lost 2 bases, J lost 8 bases, and 15 bases lay in between. Germline lookup yields CDR1 SNHLY and CDR2 FYNNEI. This CDR3 contains 14 residues. The CDR3 DNA is TGTGCCAGCAGTGAACGTCAGGGCACGCGGGGCTACACCTTC. Protein sequence: CASSERQGTRGYTF.

This chain links TRBV2 with TRBJ2-7; D gene unclear. Trimming took off 11 bases at V and 2 bases at J, with 19 bases between the two ends. The CDR3 covers 14 residues. Germline-derived CDR1 and CDR2 are SNHLY and FYNNEI. DNA of the CDR3: TGTGCCGACCCAAGGCAGGAGCACCCCTACGAGCAGTACTTC. Its translation: CADPRQEHPYEQYF.

CDR3 residues: CASSRSTDTQYF. Written as DNA, the CDR3 is TGTGCCAGCTCACGTAGCACAGATACGCAGTATTTT. The chain recombines TRBV18 with TRBJ2-3; the D is unclear. Deletions cut 4 bases from V and 0 bases from J, with 2 bases between. Germline CDR1 is KGHSH and CDR2 is LQKENI. This CDR3 region has 12 residues.

CDR3 region: CASSISQGARETQYF. The CDR3 DNA follows: TGCGCCAGCAGCATTTCCCAGGGGGCGCGGGAGACCCAGTACTTC. The chain recombines TRBV5-1 with TRBJ2-5; 8 bases are shared with TRBD1. The CDR3 has 15 residues. The germline CDR1 and CDR2 sequences are SGHRS and YFSETQ. Losses at the gene ends were 4 bases for V and 5 bases for J; bases not matched to a gene: 10.